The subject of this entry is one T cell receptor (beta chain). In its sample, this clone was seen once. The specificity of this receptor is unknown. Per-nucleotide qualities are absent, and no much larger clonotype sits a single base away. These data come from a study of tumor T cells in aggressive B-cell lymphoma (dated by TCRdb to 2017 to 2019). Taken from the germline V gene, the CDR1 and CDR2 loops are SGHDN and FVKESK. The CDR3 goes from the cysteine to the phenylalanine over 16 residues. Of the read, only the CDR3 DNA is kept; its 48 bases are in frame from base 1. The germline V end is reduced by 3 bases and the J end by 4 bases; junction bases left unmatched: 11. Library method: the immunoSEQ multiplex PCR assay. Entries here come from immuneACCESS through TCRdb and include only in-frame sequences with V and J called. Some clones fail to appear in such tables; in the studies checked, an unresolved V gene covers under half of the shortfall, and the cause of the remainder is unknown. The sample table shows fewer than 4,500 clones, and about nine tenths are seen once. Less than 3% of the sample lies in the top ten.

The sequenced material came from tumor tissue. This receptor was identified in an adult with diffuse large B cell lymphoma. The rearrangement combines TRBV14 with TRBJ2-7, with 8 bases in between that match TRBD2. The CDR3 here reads CASSQIDSGSLYEQYF. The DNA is TGTGCCAGCAGCCAGATTGACAGCGGGAGCTTATACGAGCAGTACTTC.